These 30 T cell receptor beta chains originate from one sample sequenced in a study of T cell responses to AZD1222 COVID-19 vaccine. TCRdb's copy holds only in-frame clones and misses some; the assay was immunoSEQ multiplex PCR. The sample records more than 85,000 clones, 85% to 90% being singletons. Source: peripheral blood, taken 28 days after the second AZD1222 dose. The receptors stem from an adult who received the AZD1222 COVID-19 vaccine.

The genes are TRBV7-2 and TRBJ2-7, with a possible D match to TRBD2 (7 bases). The CDR3 totals 13 residues. The germline CDR1 and CDR2 sequences are SGHTA and FQGNSA. V lost 1 base and J lost 8, with 12 bases in between. CDR3 loop: CASSLERGGKQYF. The CDR3 nucleotides read TGTGCCAGCAGCTTAGAAAGGGGGGGTAAGCAGTACTTC.

V gene TRBV27 combines with J gene TRBJ1-6; D gene unclear. The CDR3 runs 13 residues. Trimming took 3 bases from V and 9 from J, leaving 9 bases between them. The germline V gene encodes CDR1 MNHEY and CDR2 SMNVEV (reference sequence). This chain's CDR3 is CASSLTEFSPLHF. For the CDR3, the DNA is TGTGCCAGCAGTTTGACCGAATTTTCACCCCTCCACTTT.

The rearrangement links TRBV5-4 to TRBJ1-1, with 8 positions matching TRBD1. The germline gives CDR1 SGHNT, CDR2 YYREEE (reference sequence). V lost 0 bases and J lost 2; bases outside the gene matches: 3. This CDR3 spans 15 amino acids. CDR3 residues: CASSLGGTGNTEAFF. The CDR3 nucleotides read TGTGCCAGCAGCTTGGGAGGGACAGGTAACACTGAAGCTTTCTTT.

The chain carries TRBV6-2 or TRBV6-3 and TRBJ2-3, with TRBD1 as a possible D gene (5 bases). The CDR3 contains 14 residues. V was trimmed by 5 bases and J by 3 bases, leaving 12 bases between them. CDR1 and CDR2 from the germline V gene are MNHEY and SVGEGT. Here the CDR3 DNA reads TGTGCCAGCAGTGCCAGGGTAATAACAGATACGCAGTATTTT. This codes for CASSARVITDTQYF.

The rearrangement joins TRBV18 to TRBJ2-5; perhaps TRBD1 as D (6 bases). The CDR3 is 14 residues long. Trimming shortened V by 4 bases and J by 4 bases, and 13 bases separated the two germline ends. CDR1 and CDR2 (germline): KGHSH, LQKENI. In DNA form, the CDR3 reads TGTGCCAGCTCACGACCAGGGGTGGGAGAGACCCAGTACTTC. This translates into CASSRPGVGETQYF.

This chain uses TRBV14 with TRBJ2-5; D is ambiguous. This CDR3 has 14 residues. Germline V gene lookup returns CDR1 SGHDN and CDR2 FVKESK. Trimming stripped 3 bases from V and 5 bases from J, with 13 bases between. Written as DNA, the CDR3 is TGTGCCAGCAGCCAGGGCAGAAATACGGAGACCCAGTACTTC. Its translation: CASSQGRNTETQYF.

V usage is TRBV6-1 and J usage is TRBJ2-7; 8 nucleotides align to TRBD1. The CDR3 extends over 15 amino acids. Losses at the gene ends were 2 bases for V and 2 bases for J; bases not matched to a gene: 5. Germline-derived CDR1 and CDR2 are MNHNS and SASEGT. CDR3 DNA: TGTGCCAGCAGTGAAAAAGGACAGGGACCCTACGAGCAGTACTTC. Protein product: CASSEKGQGPYEQYF.

The CDR3 loop reads CASSRGGIYSNQPQHF. CDR3 sequence (DNA): TGTGCCAGCAGTAGAGGGGGCATATATAGCAATCAGCCCCAGCATTTT. The chain has TRBV28 and TRBJ1-5; 7 bases line up with TRBD1. The CDR3 spans 16 residues. The germline V gene has CDR1 MDHEN and CDR2 SYDVKM. With V trimmed by 5 bases and J by 0 bases, 7 bases remained unmatched.

The chain links TRBV3-1 (or the pseudogene TRBV3-2) to TRBJ2-7; D unclear. V lost 4 bases, J lost 4 bases, and 14 bases lay in between. The CDR3 sequence is 14 residues long. CDR1 and CDR2 (germline): LGHDT, YNNKEL (reference sequence). CDR3 protein: CASSRTQRPYEQYF. The DNA for the CDR3 is TGTGCCAGCAGCCGAACACAGAGACCTTACGAGCAGTACTTC.

CDR3 nucleotide sequence: TGTGCCAGCTCTGTAGCGGAGAACTACGAGCAGTACTTC. It is translated as CASSVAENYEQYF. The V gene is TRBV9, the J gene TRBJ2-7; a possible D gene is TRBD2 (6 bases). V was cut by 7 bases and J by 3 bases, with 14 bases left in between. The CDR3 loop spans 13 amino acids. CDR1 is SGDLS, CDR2 YYNGEE, per germline.

This sequence joins TRBV11-2 and TRBJ1-3, with unresolved D. The germline V gene encodes CDR1 SGHAT and CDR2 FQNNGV. The CDR3 is made up of 14 amino acids. Trimming pared 5 bases from V and 0 bases from J, leaving 8 bases between. DNA for the CDR3: TGTGCCAGCAGCGCAGTGAACTCTGGAAACACCATATATTTT. As protein: CASSAVNSGNTIYF.

V and J are TRBV19 and TRBJ2-3; 9 bases are a match to TRBD2. The CDR3 covers 18 residues. The germline CDR1 and CDR2 sequences are LNHDA and SQIVND (reference sequence). V was clipped by 0 bases and J by 4 bases; unmatched bases: 11. The CDR3 is CASSIEAPSGTSSDTQYF. For the CDR3, the DNA is TGTGCCAGTAGTATAGAAGCTCCTAGCGGGACGTCATCAGATACGCAGTATTTT. Based on the CDR3 plus reference TRBV19 and TRBJ2-3, the full variable domain is DGGITQSPKYLFRKEGQNVTLSCEQNLNHDAMYWYRQDPGQGLRLIYYSQIVNDFQKGDIAEGYSVSREKKESFPLTVTSAQKNPTAFYLCASSIEAPSGTSSDTQYFGPGTRLTVL.

The CDR3 bases are TGCGCCAGCAGCCAAGATCTTCTAGGGAGAGTCTCATGCGAGCAGTACTTC. Residues: CASSQDLLGRVSCEQYF. V is TRBV4-3 and J is TRBJ2-7; D is perhaps TRBD2 (5 bases). Germline V gene data show CDR1 as LGHNA and CDR2 as YSLEER. The CDR3 has 17 residues. V was trimmed by 0 bases and J by 6 bases, leaving 21 bases between them.

V usage is TRBV2 and J usage is TRBJ2-7, with D perhaps matching TRBD1 (6 bases). Per germline, CDR1 SNHLY and CDR2 FYNNEI. The V and J ends lost 5 bases and 4 bases respectively, with 12 bases between them. The CDR3 totals 13 residues. The CDR3 spells CASSRDTIYEQYF. CDR3 nucleotides: TGTGCCAGCAGTCGGGACACGATATACGAGCAGTACTTC.

The gene calls are TRBV11-2 and TRBJ2-1; TRBD1 aligns across 7 bases. This CDR3 region has 13 residues. V lost 5 bases and J lost 7; bases outside the gene matches: 5. Germline V gene sequence: CDR1 SGHAT, CDR2 FQNNGV. The CDR3 loop is CASSDRVLNEQFF. The CDR3 region has the DNA TGTGCCAGCAGCGACAGGGTTTTGAATGAGCAGTTCTTC.

The gene calls are TRBV19 and TRBJ2-3; D ambiguous. This CDR3 is 14 amino acids long. V lost 5 bases to trimming and J lost 0 bases, with 9 bases between them. CDR1 and CDR2 (germline): LNHDA, SQIVND (reference sequence). CDR3 DNA: TGTGCCAGTAGTGCAGGACCCAGCACAGATACGCAGTATTTT. Translation gives CASSAGPSTDTQYF.

The chain uses TRBV30 and TRBJ2-1, with TRBD2 identical over 13 bases. The germline V gene encodes CDR1 GTSNPN and CDR2 SVGIG (reference sequence). The J segment lost 4 bases and the V segment lost 3 bases, leaving 3 bases of the junction unmatched. The CDR3 is 15 amino acids. The CDR3 bases are TGTGCCTGGAGGACACTAGCGGGAGGGTACAATGAGCAGTTCTTC. It encodes CAWRTLAGGYNEQFF.

Notes on this clone: This sample includes further DNA sequences coding for the same CDR3. This rearrangement joins TRBV18 to TRBJ2-2; D not certain. V lost 0 bases, J lost 2 bases, and 1 base lay in between. Per germline, CDR1 KGHSH and CDR2 LQKENI. CDR3 size: 13 residues. The CDR3 DNA sequence: TGTGCCAGCTCACCACCCAACACCGGGGAGCTGTTTTTT. Protein sequence: CASSPPNTGELFF.

The CDR3 is CAWSRDRARDTQYF. The DNA of the CDR3 is TGTGCCTGGAGCCGGGACAGGGCGAGGGATACGCAGTATTTT. V usage is TRBV30 and J usage is TRBJ2-3; 9 positions match TRBD1. The CDR3 has 14 amino acids. V shed 3 bases and J 6 bases; nucleotides not matched to a gene: 7. Germline assignment: CDR1 GTSNPN and CDR2 SVGIG (reference sequence). The whole variable domain, remainder taken from reference TRBV30 and TRBJ2-3, is SQTIHQWPATLVQPVGSPLSLECTVEGTSNPNLYWYRQAAGRGLQLLFYSVGIGQISSEVPQNLSASRPQDRQFILSSKKLLLSDSGFYLCAWSRDRARDTQYFGPGTRLTVL.

The V and J genes are TRBV4-1 and TRBJ1-5, with D possibly TRBD1 on 5 matching bases. The CDR3 has 14 residues. CDR1 and CDR2 (germline): MGHRA, YSYEKL. The V end was cut by 0 bases, the J end by 2 bases, with 5 bases between. CDR3 in DNA: TGCGCCAGCAGCCAAGAAGGGGGCAATCAGCCCCAGCATTTT. Amino acid sequence: CASSQEGGNQPQHF.

This clone was recorded a few times. The chain carries TRBV7-9 and TRBJ2-1, with TRBD2 identical over 13 bases. The CDR3 runs 15 residues. Losses at the gene ends were 4 bases for V and 7 bases for J; bases not matched to a gene: 4. The germline V gene has CDR1 SEHNR and CDR2 FQNEAQ (reference sequence). The CDR3 nucleotides are TGTGCCAGCAGCTGGACTAGCGGGAGCTTGAATGAGCAGTTCTTC. It translates to CASSWTSGSLNEQFF.

V and J are TRBV10-2 and TRBJ2-1; 9 positions agree with TRBD2. The CDR3 totals 14 residues. Germline CDR1 WSHSY, CDR2 SAAADI. The J segment lost 6 bases and the V segment lost 5 bases, leaving 5 bases of the junction unmatched. For the CDR3, the DNA is TGCGCCAGCAGTACCGGGACTAGCCCCAATGAGCAGTTCTTC. It encodes CASSTGTSPNEQFF.

The chain combines TRBV12-3 or TRBV12-4 with TRBJ2-7; 9 nucleotides line up with TRBD2. Unmatched junction bases numbered 5, after V lost 8 bases and J lost 6 bases. The CDR3 consists of 12 residues. The CDR3 DNA follows: TGTGCCAGCGCTAGCGGGATTCTCGAGCAGTACTTC. Its translation is CASASGILEQYF.

The rearrangement links TRBV23-1 to TRBJ2-7; TRBD2 matches at 7 bases. TRBV23-1 qualifies as an ORF whose function is uncertain. The CDR3 consists of 14 residues. The ends lost 5 bases at V and 5 bases at J; junction bases unmatched: 9. CDR3 amino acids: CASSAGRARHEQYF. The CDR3 DNA reads TGCGCCAGCAGTGCAGGGAGGGCTCGGCACGAGCAGTACTTC.

The chain combines TRBV5-1 with TRBJ2-1, with 9 bases matching TRBD2. V lost 0 bases, J lost 8 bases, and 3 bases stayed unmatched. Germline V gene sequence: CDR1 SGHRS, CDR2 YFSETQ. CDR3 length: 14 amino acids. The CDR3 loop reads CASSLVIAGDEQFF. In nucleotides, the CDR3 is TGCGCCAGCAGCTTGGTGATAGCGGGAGATGAGCAGTTCTTC.

The rearrangement joins TRBV19 to TRBJ2-1; possible D gene TRBD2, 5 bases. The CDR3 sequence is 13 residues long. CDR1 is LNHDA and CDR2 is SQIVND in the germline V gene (reference sequence). The CDR3 here is CVASTKEGNEQFF. For the CDR3, the DNA is TGTGTAGCGTCTACCAAAGAGGGCAATGAGCAGTTCTTC.

The V gene is TRBV4-3, the J gene TRBJ1-2, with unresolved D. The CDR3 length is 16 residues. The V and J ends lost 0 bases and 5 bases respectively, with 16 bases between them. The germline CDR1 and CDR2 sequences are LGHNA and YSLEER. The CDR3 sequence is CASSQDGKGNLYGYTF. The CDR3 coding sequence is TGCGCCAGCAGCCAAGATGGGAAGGGAAATTTATATGGCTACACCTTC.

In this sample, this clone turned up once. The CDR3 DNA follows: TGTGCCAGCAGCTTAGAGTTCGGGAACTATGGCTACACCTTC. It yields the protein CASSLEFGNYGYTF. The chain joins TRBV7-2 to TRBJ1-2; no reliable D call. CDR3 length: 14 residues. Trimming removed 1 base at V and 2 bases at J, with 8 bases between. Per germline, CDR1 SGHTA and CDR2 FQGNSA.

This clone has only a few counts. The CDR3 spells CASSSTSGSYNEQFF. CDR3 DNA: TGTGCCAGCAGCTCAACTAGCGGGTCTTACAATGAGCAGTTCTTC. V is TRBV5-5 and J is TRBJ2-1, with TRBD2 matching over 9 bases. Germline V lookup: CDR1 SGHKS, CDR2 YYEKEE (reference sequence). The V and J ends lost 3 bases and 4 bases, in that order; junction bases with no gene match: 5. The CDR3 spans 15 residues.

J is TRBJ1-4 and V is TRBV28, with D unclear. Between the trimmed V and J ends, which lost 5 bases and 7 bases, there was a span of 26 bases. Germline CDR1 and CDR2: MDHEN and SYDVKM. The CDR3 has 18 amino acids. The CDR3 DNA reads TGTGCCAGCAGTGAAAACGCCTCAGGACCCGACGAGGGTGAAAAACTGTTTTTT. This sequence encodes CASSENASGPDEGEKLFF.